The 9 T cell receptor beta chains below all came from one sample that was sequenced in a study of T cell responses to AZD1222 COVID-19 vaccine. The protocol was immunoSEQ multiplex PCR, while the TCRdb copy is restricted to in-frame clones and leaves out a portion. Here the sample spans 100,000 to 110,000 clones, approximately 90% being singletons. Sequencing used peripheral blood, obtained on day 0 of AZD1222 vaccination. The source is an adult in good health.

The chain is built from TRBV6-6 and TRBJ2-3, with unresolved D. Germline V lookup: CDR1 MNHNY, CDR2 SVGAGI (reference sequence). Trimming cost V 11 bases and J 2 bases, with 17 bases left between them. This CDR3 contains 14 residues. CDR3 loop: CAARPGGATDTQYF. CDR3 coding DNA: TGTGCCGCACGCCCCGGCGGTGCCACAGATACGCAGTATTTT.

The chain uses TRBV9 and TRBJ2-1; 14 positions agree with TRBD2. CDR1 is SGDLS and CDR2 is YYNGEE in the germline V gene. Trimming took 4 bases from V and 8 from J; bases not matched to a gene: 17. CDR3 length equals 19 residues. CDR3 residues: CASSPHVGTSGRVVDEQFF. CDR3 coding DNA: TGTGCCAGCAGCCCTCACGTTGGGACTAGCGGGAGAGTAGTCGATGAGCAGTTCTTC.

The chain links TRBV6-1 to TRBJ2-3, with D possibly matching TRBD1 (6 bases). Trimming took off 2 bases at V and 6 bases at J, with 15 bases between the two ends. This CDR3 has 15 amino acids. Per the germline V gene, CDR1 is MNHNS and CDR2 is SASEGT. CDR3 region: CASSEWHNREDTQYF. Written as DNA, the CDR3 is TGTGCCAGCAGTGAATGGCATAACAGGGAGGATACGCAGTATTTT.

In its sample, this clone ranks as medium-sized. The genes are TRBV29-1 and TRBJ1-1; D possibly corresponds to TRBD1 (6 bases). Trimming shortened V by 5 bases and J by 4 bases, and 14 bases separated the two germline ends. From germline, CDR1 is SQVTM and CDR2 ANQGSEA. The CDR3 loop spans 13 amino acids. The DNA for the CDR3 is TGCAGCGTTCTCCCAGGACAGAGCACTGAAGCTTTCTTT. It encodes CSVLPGQSTEAFF.

The chain employs TRBV6-5 and TRBJ2-3, with TRBD2 identical over 8 bases. Germline V gives CDR1 MNHEY, CDR2 SVGAGI. This CDR3 has 15 amino acids. V shed 2 bases and J 5 bases; nucleotides not matched to a gene: 6. The CDR3 coding sequence is TGTGCCAGCAGTTACGCGCGGGGGGCTAGAGATACGCAGTATTTT. It encodes CASSYARGARDTQYF.

The V and J genes are TRBV4-2 and TRBJ2-1, with a tentative D call TRBD1 (6 bases). CDR1 and CDR2 from the germline V gene are LGHNA and YNFKEQ. Trimming shortened V by 5 bases and J by 6 bases, and 11 bases separated the two germline ends. This CDR3 region has 13 residues. The CDR3 DNA reads as TGTGCCAGCAGCGCGCTACAGGGCAATGAGCAGTTCTTC. This sequence encodes CASSALQGNEQFF.

This clone was found a few times. Distinct nucleotide sequences in the sample also encode this CDR3. The chain joins TRBV7-9 to TRBJ1-1; D may be TRBD1 (5 bases). Per the germline V gene, CDR1 is SEHNR and CDR2 is FQNEAQ (reference sequence). The CDR3 is 15 amino acids. V was shortened by 5 bases and J by 0 bases, with 13 bases between the two germline ends. The CDR3 DNA is TGTGCCAGCAGCCCACCGGGACGGCTGAACACTGAAGCTTTCTTT. It codes for CASSPPGRLNTEAFF.

The rearrangement uses TRBV5-1 and TRBJ2-3; D not certain. This CDR3 is built from 14 residues. V dropped 1 base and J dropped 2 bases, with 8 bases sitting between them. Germline assignment: CDR1 SGHRS and CDR2 YFSETQ. The CDR3 DNA follows: TGCGCCAGCAGCTTGTCTGGACCCACAGATACGCAGTATTTT. It is translated as CASSLSGPTDTQYF.

The chain uses TRBV3-1 (or the pseudogene TRBV3-2) and TRBJ2-7, with no clear D. With 0 bases removed from V and 3 bases from J, the gap between germline ends came to 9 bases. Germline-derived CDR1 and CDR2 are LGHDT and YNNKEL (reference sequence). CDR3 length: 14 residues. Written as DNA, the CDR3 is TGTGCCAGCAGCCAAGACGGCCAGCTCTACGAGCAGTACTTC. It translates to CASSQDGQLYEQYF.